Each of the 22 T cell receptor beta chains below was sequenced from the same sample in a study of cytomegalovirus exposure and HLA in healthy donors. Amplification used 60 Vbeta primers and 13 Jbeta primers. This table comes from immunoSEQ multiplex PCR, and its TCRdb copy is limited to in-frame clones, with some not included. Of approximately 130,000 clones in the sample, approximately 10% were seen once. Sequencing was done on a sample of PBMCs. The receptor source for this set is a woman in her forties in good health and CMV-seropositive.

The chain recombines TRBV7-9 with TRBJ2-7, with D perhaps matching TRBD2 (7 bases). This CDR3 has 13 residues. Trimming took 5 bases from V and 7 from J, leaving 15 bases between them. CDR1 is SEHNR and CDR2 is FQNEAQ in the germline V gene (reference sequence). The CDR3 nucleotides are TGTGCCAGCAGCCCTCCGGGGGGCGAAGAGCAGTACTTC. This gives the protein CASSPPGGEEQYF.

This clone showed up just a few times. The rearrangement links TRBV29-1 to TRBJ2-7, with D tentatively TRBD1 (7 bases). Trimming removed 6 bases from V and 1 base from J, with 10 bases in between. Germline lookup yields CDR1 SQVTM and CDR2 ANQGSEA. This CDR3 spans 12 amino acids. The CDR3 DNA follows: TGCAGCGTGCGGGACAGATCCTACGAGCAGTACTTC. It encodes CSVRDRSYEQYF.

This clone was picked up a small number of times. CDR3 in DNA: TGTGCCAGCAGTGAAAGTGTTCGACAGGGAGGCTACACCTTC. As protein: CASSESVRQGGYTF. The J gene is TRBJ1-2, the V gene TRBV6-1, with 7 bases identical to TRBD1. V lost 2 bases and J lost 8; bases outside the gene matches: 8. Per the germline V gene, CDR1 is MNHNS and CDR2 is SASEGT. The CDR3 length is 14 residues.

V and J are TRBV5-1 and TRBJ2-1, with D perhaps TRBD1 (5 bases). In germline, CDR1 is SGHRS, CDR2 YFSETQ. V lost 3 bases and J 9 bases, leaving 13 bases between the germline ends. CDR3 length: 13 amino acids. CDR3 residues: CASSWIGEGEQFF. The CDR3 DNA is TGCGCCAGCAGCTGGATAGGGGAAGGTGAGCAGTTCTTC.

This sequence joins TRBV19 and TRBJ2-3, with 16 positions matching TRBD2. Germline V lookup: CDR1 LNHDA, CDR2 SQIVND (reference sequence). CDR3 length equals 18 residues. Losses at the gene ends were 6 bases for V and 2 bases for J; bases not matched to a gene: 8. CDR3 amino acids: CASRGLAGGPGSTDTQYF. The DNA for the CDR3 is TGTGCCAGTAGGGGACTAGCGGGGGGGCCGGGGTCCACAGATACGCAGTATTTT.

This clone was observed a few times. The chain has TRBV11-2 and TRBJ1-2, with D unclear. V was trimmed by 5 bases and J by 7 bases, leaving 11 bases between them. Germline CDR1 is SGHAT and CDR2 is FQNNGV. CDR3 length: 12 amino acids. CDR3 amino acids: CASSRVLGGYTF. The CDR3 coding sequence is TGTGCCAGCAGCCGGGTACTTGGTGGCTACACCTTC.

The chain recombines TRBV11-3 with TRBJ2-5, with 10 positions matching TRBD1. Germline V gene data show CDR1 as SGHNT and CDR2 as YENEEA. Trimming removed 3 bases from V and 9 bases from J; junction bases left unmatched: 16. The CDR3 has 17 residues. CDR3 amino acids: CASSFRQGAYFGEAQYF. The DNA of the CDR3 is TGTGCCAGCAGCTTCCGACAGGGGGCCTACTTCGGGGAGGCCCAGTACTTC.

In this sample, this clone turned up a few times. This chain joins TRBV20-1 and TRBJ1-1; D might be TRBD1 (5 bases). Germline V lookup: CDR1 DFQATT, CDR2 SNEGSKA (reference sequence). Trimming took 6 bases from V and 4 from J, leaving 9 bases between them. CDR3 length: 11 amino acids. CDR3 sequence (DNA): TGCAGTGCCCCGACAGTCACTGAAGCTTTCTTT. Encoded protein: CSAPTVTEAFF.

This clone was seen a few times. The genes are TRBV6-5 and TRBJ2-1; D might be TRBD2 (5 bases). V dropped 2 bases and J dropped 0 bases, with 11 bases sitting between them. The CDR3 has 16 amino acids. CDR1 is MNHEY, CDR2 SVGAGI, per germline. In DNA, the CDR3 is TGTGCCAGCAGTTACGGACTTTCCAGCTCCTACAATGAGCAGTTCTTC. Encoded protein: CASSYGLSSSYNEQFF.

The chain has TRBV7-7 and TRBJ2-1; D gene ambiguous. The V and J ends lost 3 bases and 7 bases respectively, with 10 bases between them. Germline V CDR1 and CDR2: SSHAT, FNYEAQ (reference sequence). The CDR3 is 13 residues long. CDR3 in amino acids: CASSFGTANEQFF. The CDR3 coding sequence is TGTGCCAGCAGCTTCGGAACAGCTAATGAGCAGTTCTTC.

The V gene is TRBV5-1, the J gene TRBJ2-3; 9 nucleotides line up with TRBD1. This CDR3 has 14 residues. Looked up from germline, CDR1 is SGHRS and CDR2 is YFSETQ. Trimming cost V 2 bases and J 5 bases; bases outside gene matches: 3. Here the CDR3 reads CASSLQGAGDTQYF. CDR3 nucleotides: TGCGCCAGCAGCTTACAGGGGGCTGGAGATACGCAGTATTTT. The variable domain in full, completed from reference TRBV5-1 and TRBJ2-3, reads KAGVTQTPRYLIKTRGQQVTLSCSPISGHRSVSWYQQTPGQGLQFLFEYFSETQRNKGNFPGRFSGRQFSNSRSEMNVSTLELGDSALYLCASSLQGAGDTQYFGPGTRLTVL.

The J gene is TRBJ2-1, the V gene TRBV7-9, with 7 nucleotides matching TRBD2. The V gene end was trimmed by 4 bases and the J gene end by 5 bases; junction bases not matched to a gene: 17. Germline V lookup: CDR1 SEHNR, CDR2 FQNEAQ (reference sequence). CDR3 length equals 18 residues. The CDR3, as DNA: TGTGCCAGCAGCTCCCTGGGGGGGTATTCCACACAAAACAATGAGCAGTTCTTC. It encodes CASSSLGGYSTQNNEQFF.

The chain couples TRBV10-3 to TRBJ2-5; perhaps TRBD2 as D (7 bases). The length of the CDR3 is 15 residues. Germline CDR1 is ENHRY and CDR2 is SYGVKD. Trimming removed 1 base at V and 1 base at J, with 10 bases between. The CDR3: CAISELAGAQETQYF. The CDR3 DNA is TGTGCCATCAGTGAGTTGGCGGGGGCCCAAGAGACCCAGTACTTC.

J is TRBJ1-4 and V is TRBV13, with D perhaps matching TRBD1 (5 bases). V was cut by 4 bases and J by 0 bases, with 12 bases left in between. The CDR3 extends over 16 amino acids. Looked up from germline, CDR1 is PRHDT and CDR2 is FYEKMQ (reference sequence). The DNA of the CDR3 is TGTGCCAGCAGCTCCCACAAGGGGACAACTAATGAAAAACTGTTTTTT. Residues: CASSSHKGTTNEKLFF.

This clone has a handful of counts. The V gene is TRBV5-4, the J gene TRBJ1-1, with D tentatively TRBD1 (5 bases). With 1 base removed from V and 10 bases from J, the gap between germline ends came to 11 bases. Germline V gives CDR1 SGHNT, CDR2 YYREEE (reference sequence). The CDR3 is made up of 12 amino acids. This CDR3 is CASSLTGGLAFF. The CDR3, as DNA: TGTGCCAGCAGCTTGACGGGGGGTTTAGCTTTCTTT.

This clone was found a few times. V and J are TRBV5-4 and TRBJ2-5, with 7 nucleotides matching TRBD2. V lost 3 bases to trimming and J lost 3 bases; unmatched junction nucleotides: 2. The CDR3 totals 13 residues. Germline V gene data show CDR1 as SGHNT and CDR2 as YYREEE (reference sequence). The DNA of the CDR3 is TGTGCCAGCAGCTCGGCGGGGGAAGAGACCCAGTACTTC. Protein product: CASSSAGEETQYF.

This clone has more than one count but fewer than ten. The chain carries TRBV14 and TRBJ1-1; D might be TRBD1 (5 bases). From germline, CDR1 is SGHDN and CDR2 FVKESK. V lost 4 bases to trimming and J lost 4 bases, with 10 bases between them. CDR3 size: 13 residues. The CDR3 sequence: CASSPGGSTEAFF. CDR3 DNA sequence: TGTGCCAGCAGCCCGGGGGGGAGCACTGAAGCTTTCTTT.

The table lists this clone with a few counts. V gene TRBV7-9 combines with J gene TRBJ2-1, with 10 bases that match TRBD2. The CDR3 consists of 16 residues. The J segment lost 9 bases and the V segment lost 1 base, leaving 9 bases of the junction unmatched. The germline gives CDR1 SEHNR, CDR2 FQNEAQ (reference sequence). For the CDR3, the DNA is TGTGCCAGCAGCTTAGGGGAACTAGCGGGGATCGGTGAGCAGTTCTTC. Its translation is CASSLGELAGIGEQFF. The whole variable domain, remainder taken from reference TRBV7-9 and TRBJ2-1, is DTGVSQNPRHKITKRGQNVTFRCDPISEHNRLYWYRQTLGQGPEFLTYFQNEAQLEKSRLLSDRFSAERPKGSFSTLEIQRTEQGDSAMYLCASSLGELAGIGEQFFGPGTRLTVL.

This clone was recorded a few times. The chain recombines TRBV5-6 with TRBJ2-3; a weak D match, TRBD1 (6 bases). The CDR3 is 14 amino acids. Germline values: CDR1 SGHDT, CDR2 YYEEEE. Deletions cut 0 bases from V and 5 bases from J, with 10 bases between. CDR3: CASSLVGAQDTQYF. The CDR3, as DNA: TGTGCCAGCAGCTTGGTGGGGGCCCAAGATACGCAGTATTTT.

This clone was seen more than once but under ten times. The rearrangement links TRBV5-4 to TRBJ1-2; 9 bases fit TRBD1. This CDR3 has 12 residues. V gave up 10 bases and J gave up 6 bases; unmatched junction bases: 7. CDR1 is SGHNT, CDR2 YYREEE, per germline (reference sequence). The CDR3 loop reads CAGRTGANGYTF. In DNA, the CDR3 is TGTGCCGGTCGGACAGGGGCAAATGGCTACACCTTC.

This clone was detected a few times. The rearrangement joins TRBV5-1 to TRBJ2-2, with D unclear. The CDR3 is 14 amino acids. Germline-derived CDR1 and CDR2 are SGHRS and YFSETQ. Trimming took 3 bases from V and 7 from J, leaving 13 bases between them. The CDR3 reads CASSYQRMGGELFF. CDR3 nucleotides: TGCGCCAGCAGCTACCAGCGAATGGGCGGGGAGCTGTTTTTT. Using reference TRBV5-1 and TRBJ2-2 for the parts outside the CDR3, the full variable domain is KAGVTQTPRYLIKTRGQQVTLSCSPISGHRSVSWYQQTPGQGLQFLFEYFSETQRNKGNFPGRFSGRQFSNSRSEMNVSTLELGDSALYLCASSYQRMGGELFFGEGSRLTVL.

The genes are TRBV29-1 and TRBJ1-2; 7 bases match TRBD1. CDR1 SQVTM and CDR2 ANQGSEA come from the germline V gene. J was trimmed by 8 bases and V by 5 bases; bases with no gene match: 17. The CDR3 is 15 amino acids. The CDR3 region is CSVSYARQGGRGYTF. The CDR3 DNA is TGCAGCGTTTCCTACGCTAGACAGGGAGGAAGGGGCTACACCTTC.